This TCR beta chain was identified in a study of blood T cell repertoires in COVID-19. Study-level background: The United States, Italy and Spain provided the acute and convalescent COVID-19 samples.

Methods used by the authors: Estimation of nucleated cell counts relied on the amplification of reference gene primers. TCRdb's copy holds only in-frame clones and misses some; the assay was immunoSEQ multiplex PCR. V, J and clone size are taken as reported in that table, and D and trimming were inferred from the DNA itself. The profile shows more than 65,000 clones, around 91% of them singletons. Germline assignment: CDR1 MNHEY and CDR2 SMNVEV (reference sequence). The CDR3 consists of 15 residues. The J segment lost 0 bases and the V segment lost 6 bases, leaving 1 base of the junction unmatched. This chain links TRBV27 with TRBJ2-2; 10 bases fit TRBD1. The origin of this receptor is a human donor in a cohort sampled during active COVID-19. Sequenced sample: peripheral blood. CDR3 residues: CASRTGGANTGELFF. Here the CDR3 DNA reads TGTGCCAGCAGGACAGGGGGCGCGAACACCGGGGAGCTGTTTTTT.